Listed below are T cell receptor beta chains from one sample, sequenced in a study of T cell responses to AZD1222 COVID-19 vaccine. Assay: immunoSEQ multiplex PCR; the TCRdb copy retains only in-frame clones and omits some. The sample holds 150,000 to 190,000 clones; roughly nine tenths are singletons and the top ten take over 1.2%. The sequenced sample was peripheral blood, obtained 28 days after the second AZD1222 dose. The source is an adult who received the AZD1222 COVID-19 vaccine. Both conserved end residues are part of each CDR3. A D gene is named only where the DNA matches it firmly. Clone sizes are given selectively: once, few, many, or a class where the clone is expanded.

clone size,V gene,D gene,J gene,CDR3 protein,CDR3 DNA
NA,TRBV7-2,TRBD2,TRBJ2-2,CASLATSGNTGELFF,TGTGCCAGCCTAGCAACTAGCGGAAACACCGGGGAGCTGTTTTTT
NA,TRBV19,TRBD1,TRBJ1-4,CASRRTGGDEKLFF,TGTGCCAGTAGGCGAACAGGGGGTGATGAAAAACTGTTTTTT
NA,TRBV9,TRBD1,TRBJ1-1,CASSVQGGTEAFF,TGTGCCAGCAGCGTTCAGGGGGGCACTGAAGCTTTCTTT
NA,TRBV28,TRBD1,TRBJ2-3,CASSRDRGFADTQYF,TGTGCCAGCAGTCGTGACAGGGGGTTTGCAGATACGCAGTATTTT
NA,TRBV12-5,NA,TRBJ2-2,CASYGGPADTGELFF,TGTGCTAGTTACGGGGGCCCTGCGGACACCGGGGAGCTGTTTTTT
NA,TRBV19,NA,TRBJ2-5,CASSIVGGAAQYF,TGTGCCAGTAGTATAGTGGGGGGCGCGGCCCAGTACTTC
NA,TRBV18,TRBD1,TRBJ1-3,CASSPQGASGNTIYF,TGTGCCAGCTCACCACAGGGGGCCTCTGGAAACACCATATATTTT
NA,TRBV28,NA,TRBJ1-5,CASMVPTGQPQHF,TGTGCCAGCATGGTCCCGACGGGTCAGCCCCAGCATTTT
NA,TRBV30,TRBD1,TRBJ2-7,CAWSSGTGVDEQYF,TGTGCCTGGAGTTCGGGGACAGGGGTGGACGAGCAGTACTTC
NA,TRBV7-9,NA,TRBJ1-1,CASSSLGEAFF,TGTGCCAGCAGCTCCCTAGGGGAAGCTTTCTTT
once,TRBV5-4,TRBD1,TRBJ1-2,CASSHGPGTGIIYGYTF,TGTGCCAGCAGCCACGGGCCCGGGACAGGTATTATCTATGGCTACACCTTC
NA,TRBV19,TRBD1,TRBJ2-7,CASSYDRGNEQYF,TGTGCCAGTAGTTATGACAGGGGTAACGAGCAGTACTTC
NA,TRBV2,NA,TRBJ1-5,CASRVTQPQHF,TGTGCCAGCAGGGTTACCCAGCCCCAGCATTTT
NA,TRBV5-4,NA,TRBJ2-7,CASNVQGGYEQYF,TGTGCCAGTAACGTCCAGGGGGGCTACGAGCAGTACTTC
NA,TRBV6-5,NA,TRBJ1-5,CASSKGGRGNQPQHF,TGTGCCAGCAGTAAGGGGGGAAGGGGCAATCAGCCCCAGCATTTT
NA,TRBV10-2,NA,TRBJ1-5,CASSERWEVRQPQHF,TGCGCCAGCAGTGAGAGGTGGGAAGTCCGTCAGCCCCAGCATTTT
NA,TRBV3-1/TRBV3-2,NA,TRBJ1-3,CASSYQGSGNTIYF,TGTGCCAGCAGCTACCAGGGTTCTGGAAACACCATATATTTT
NA,TRBV19,NA,TRBJ2-3,CASSDSSGGDTQYF,TGTGCCAGTAGCGACAGTAGCGGAGGGGATACGCAGTATTTT
NA,TRBV23-1,NA,TRBJ2-7,CASERQISYEQYF,TGCGCCAGCGAAAGACAGATCTCCTACGAGCAGTACTTC
NA,TRBV7-8,NA,TRBJ2-7,CASSVMSSAGTSGEQYF,TGTGCCAGCAGCGTAATGTCTTCTGCAGGGACATCAGGCGAGCAGTACTTC
NA,TRBV5-4,NA,TRBJ2-7,CSTGDSYEQYF,TGTAGTACGGGGGACTCCTACGAGCAGTACTTC
NA,TRBV6-5,NA,TRBJ2-4,CTTTLQGRSQIIQYF,TGTACCACGACCCTACAGGGTCGGTCGCAAATAATTCAGTACTTC
few,TRBV13,TRBD1,TRBJ1-1,CASSQSDRLSRNTEAFF,TGTGCCAGCAGCCAGTCGGACAGGTTATCAAGGAACACTGAAGCTTTCTTT
NA,TRBV9,NA,TRBJ2-1,CASSGKGVSEQFF,TGTGCCAGCAGCGGTAAGGGGGTGTCTGAGCAGTTCTTC